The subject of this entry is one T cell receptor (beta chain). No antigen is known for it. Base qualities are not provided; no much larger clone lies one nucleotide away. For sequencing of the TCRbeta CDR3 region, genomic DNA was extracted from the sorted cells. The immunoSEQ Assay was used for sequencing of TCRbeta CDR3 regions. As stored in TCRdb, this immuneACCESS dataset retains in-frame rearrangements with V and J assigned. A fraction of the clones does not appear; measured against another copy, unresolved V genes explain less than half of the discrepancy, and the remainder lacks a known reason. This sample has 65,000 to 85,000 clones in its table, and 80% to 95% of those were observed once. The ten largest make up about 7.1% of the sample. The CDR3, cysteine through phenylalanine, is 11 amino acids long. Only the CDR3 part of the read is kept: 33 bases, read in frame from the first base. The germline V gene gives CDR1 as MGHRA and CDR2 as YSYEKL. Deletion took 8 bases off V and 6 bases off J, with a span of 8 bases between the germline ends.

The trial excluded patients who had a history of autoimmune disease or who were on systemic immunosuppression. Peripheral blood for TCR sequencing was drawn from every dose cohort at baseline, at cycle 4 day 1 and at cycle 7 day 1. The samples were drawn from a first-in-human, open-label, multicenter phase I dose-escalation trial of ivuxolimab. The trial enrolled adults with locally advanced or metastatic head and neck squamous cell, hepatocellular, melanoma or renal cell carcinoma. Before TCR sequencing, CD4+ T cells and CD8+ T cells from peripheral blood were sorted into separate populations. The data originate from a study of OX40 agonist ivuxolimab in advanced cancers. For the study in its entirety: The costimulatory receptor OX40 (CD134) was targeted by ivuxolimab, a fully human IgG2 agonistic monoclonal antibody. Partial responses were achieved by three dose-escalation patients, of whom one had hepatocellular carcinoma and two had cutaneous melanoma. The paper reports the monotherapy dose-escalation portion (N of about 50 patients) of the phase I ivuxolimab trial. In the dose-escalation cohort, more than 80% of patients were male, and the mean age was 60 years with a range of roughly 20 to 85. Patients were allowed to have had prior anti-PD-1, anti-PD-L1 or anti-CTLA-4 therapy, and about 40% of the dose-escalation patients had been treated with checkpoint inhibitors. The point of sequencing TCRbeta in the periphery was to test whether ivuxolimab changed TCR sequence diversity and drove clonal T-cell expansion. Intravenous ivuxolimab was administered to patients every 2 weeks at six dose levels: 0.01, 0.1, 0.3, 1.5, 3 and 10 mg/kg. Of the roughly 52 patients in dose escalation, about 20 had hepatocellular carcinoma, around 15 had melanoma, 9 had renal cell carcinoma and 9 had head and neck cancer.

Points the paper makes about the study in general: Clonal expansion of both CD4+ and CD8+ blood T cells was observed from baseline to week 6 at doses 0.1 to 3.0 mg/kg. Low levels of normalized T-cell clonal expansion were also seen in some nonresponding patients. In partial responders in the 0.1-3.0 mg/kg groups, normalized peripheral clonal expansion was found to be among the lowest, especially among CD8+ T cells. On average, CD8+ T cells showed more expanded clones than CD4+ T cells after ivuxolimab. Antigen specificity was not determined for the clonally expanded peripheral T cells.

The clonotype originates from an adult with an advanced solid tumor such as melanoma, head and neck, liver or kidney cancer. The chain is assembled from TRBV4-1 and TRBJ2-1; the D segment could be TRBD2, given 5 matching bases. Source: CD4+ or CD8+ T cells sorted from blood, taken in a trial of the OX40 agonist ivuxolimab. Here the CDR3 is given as CASAGVNEQFF. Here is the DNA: TGCGCCAGCGCCGGGGTCAATGAGCAGTTCTTC.